The following is a T cell receptor beta chain sequence with its context. Its specific antigen is unknown. No much larger clone exists at a distance of one base, and base qualities are not known. The trial excluded patients who had a history of autoimmune disease or who were on systemic immunosuppression. Peripheral blood for TCR sequencing was collected from all dose cohorts at baseline, on cycle 4 day 1, and on cycle 7 day 1. Samples came from an open-label, multicenter, first-in-human phase I dose-escalation trial of ivuxolimab. Adults with locally advanced or metastatic melanoma, renal cell, hepatocellular, or head and neck squamous cell carcinoma were enrolled in the trial. Before TCR sequencing, CD4+ T cells and CD8+ T cells were sorted from peripheral blood as separate populations. To sequence the TCRbeta CDR3 region, genomic DNA was isolated from the sorted cells. The immunoSEQ Assay was used for sequencing of TCRbeta CDR3 regions. TCRdb carries this immuneACCESS record with in-frame sequences only. Its versions omit some clonotypes, under half of them owing to an unresolved V gene in the studies checked, with the rest unexplained. The sample table lists about 71,000 clones, around 80% of them with a count of one. The ten biggest clones cover 5% to 6.5% of the sample.

The source of the sample is a study of OX40 agonist ivuxolimab in advanced cancers. Study-wide context: Ivuxolimab, which targeted the costimulatory receptor OX40 (CD134), was an agonistic, fully human IgG2 monoclonal antibody. Intravenous ivuxolimab was administered to patients every 2 weeks at six dose levels: 0.01, 0.1, 0.3, 1.5, 3 and 10 mg/kg. Of the 50 to 55 patients in dose escalation, about 20 had hepatocellular carcinoma, about 15 had melanoma, 9 had renal cell carcinoma and 9 had head and neck cancer. A male proportion of around 83% and a mean age of 60 years, ranging from 23 to 79, were recorded for the dose-escalation cohort. Prior anti-PD-1, anti-PD-L1 or anti-CTLA-4 therapy was permitted, and 30% to 45% of dose-escalation patients had received checkpoint inhibitors. Partial responses occurred in three dose-escalation patients, of whom one had hepatocellular carcinoma and two had cutaneous melanoma. The purpose of peripheral TCRbeta sequencing was to test whether ivuxolimab changed TCR sequence diversity and led to clonal T-cell expansion. The paper reports the monotherapy dose-escalation portion (N of about 47 patients) of the phase I ivuxolimab trial. Points the paper makes about the study in general: Partial responders in the 0.1-3.0 mg/kg groups had among the lowest normalized peripheral clonal expansion, especially among CD8+ T cells. Clonal expansion of both CD4+ and CD8+ blood T cells was observed from baseline to week 6 at doses 0.1 to 3.0 mg/kg. The antigen specificity of the peripheral T cells that underwent clonal expansion was not determined. Low levels of normalized T-cell clonal expansion were also seen in some nonresponding patients. After ivuxolimab, expanded clones were on average more numerous among CD8+ T cells than among CD4+ T cells.

V is cut by 8 bases and J by 4 bases, and the space between the germline ends is 3 bases. The CDR1 and CDR2 encoded by the germline V gene are MNHNS and SASEGT. From cysteine to phenylalanine, the CDR3 is 10 amino acids long. The CDR3 DNA has 30 bases and is translated from base 1. The receptor's source is an adult with an advanced solid tumor such as melanoma, head and neck, liver or kidney cancer. The specimen was CD4+ or CD8+ T cells sorted from blood, collected in a trial of the OX40 agonist ivuxolimab. The sequence links TRBV6-1 to TRBJ2-1, with the D gene not clear enough to name. CDR3 reads: CASQYNEQFF. At the DNA level, the sequence is TGTGCCAGCCAATACAATGAGCAGTTCTTC.